One sample yielded the 16 T cell receptor beta chains listed below, sequenced in a study of radiotherapy plus CTLA-4 blockade in lung cancer. Sequencing used immunoSEQ multiplex PCR; TCRdb keeps in-frame clones, though not all of them. The sample contains about 18,000 clones, more than 70% of which appear only once. Source: peripheral blood, taken from a patient treated with radiotherapy plus ipilimumab. These receptor sequences come from a human donor with non-small cell lung cancer whose response to radiotherapy plus ipilimumab could not be evaluated.

This clone is termed medium-sized (0.01 to 0.1%). The chain uses TRBV29-1 and TRBJ2-1; TRBD2 agrees at 11 bases. Trimming took 6 bases from V and 0 from J; bases not matched to a gene: 4. Germline-derived CDR1 and CDR2 are SQVTM and ANQGSEA. The CDR3 runs to 15 residues. This chain's CDR3 is CSVTSGGSSYNEQFF. CDR3 in DNA: TGCAGCGTCACTAGCGGGGGAAGCTCCTACAATGAGCAGTTCTTC.

The J gene is TRBJ2-2, the V gene TRBV11-3; 12 bases agree with TRBD2. Per germline, CDR1 SGHNT and CDR2 YENEEA. The CDR3 is 17 amino acids. Trimming at V came to 2 bases and at J to 4 bases, leaving 5 bases not matched to a gene. The CDR3 DNA reads TGTGCCAGCAGCTTAATAAGGGGACTAGCGGGCACCGGGGAGCTGTTTTTT. It is translated as CASSLIRGLAGTGELFF.

The chain joins TRBV7-6 to TRBJ1-4; 9 bases are a match to TRBD1. With V trimmed by 10 bases and J by 0 bases, 12 bases remained unmatched. Germline CDR1 and CDR2: SGHVS and FNYEAQ. The CDR3 spans 17 residues. CDR3 DNA sequence: TGTGCCAAAACCGGGACAGGGACCGACGCAACTAATGAAAAACTGTTTTTT. Its protein is CAKTGTGTDATNEKLFF.

This chain connects TRBV6-1 to TRBJ1-4; TRBD1 aligns across 8 bases. Germline V gives CDR1 MNHNS, CDR2 SASEGT. Losses at the gene ends were 1 base for V and 5 bases for J; bases not matched to a gene: 0. The CDR3 is 14 residues long. As DNA, the CDR3 is TGTGCCAGCAGTGAAGGACAGGGGAATGAAAAACTGTTTTTT. This gives the protein CASSEGQGNEKLFF.

This chain connects TRBV5-4 to TRBJ1-2; no definite D call. V was pared by 0 bases and J by 5 bases, with 11 bases between. The CDR3 length is 14 residues. Germline assignment: CDR1 SGHNT and CDR2 YYREEE (reference sequence). As DNA, the CDR3 is TGTGCCAGCAGCTTGGCCGATTACGGTTATGGCTACACCTTC. Translated: CASSLADYGYGYTF.

The chain links TRBV6-1 to TRBJ1-5, with a tentative D call TRBD1 (5 bases). Germline loops: CDR1 MNHNS, CDR2 SASEGT. The CDR3 covers 12 residues. V lost 4 bases and J lost 5, with 6 bases in between. The CDR3 nucleotides are TGTGCCAGCAGTGCGGGGGATCAGCCCCAGCATTTT. It specifies CASSAGDQPQHF.

The chain links TRBV10-2 to TRBJ1-4, with D perhaps TRBD1 (6 bases). V dropped 3 bases and J dropped 0 bases, with 8 bases sitting between them. The germline V gene encodes CDR1 WSHSY and CDR2 SAAADI. This CDR3 comprises 15 residues. The CDR3 nucleotides read TGCGCCAGCAGTGAACAGGGATCAACTAATGAAAAACTGTTTTTT. Translated, it gives CASSEQGSTNEKLFF.

In this sample, this clone turned up once. The genes are TRBV15 and TRBJ2-3, with 8 bases aligning to TRBD2. This CDR3 region has 14 residues. Trimming took 6 bases from V and 0 from J; bases not matched to a gene: 2. The germline CDR1 and CDR2 sequences are LNHNV and YYDKDF (reference sequence). In DNA form, the CDR3 reads TGTGCCACCAGTCGCGGGGGGAGCACAGATACGCAGTATTTT. As protein: CATSRGGSTDTQYF.

The chain carries TRBV28 and TRBJ1-5, with D unresolved. Germline CDR1 and CDR2: MDHEN and SYDVKM. CDR3 length equals 15 residues. Deletions cut 3 bases from V and 3 bases from J, with 12 bases between. Written as DNA, the CDR3 is TGTGCCAGCAGTTTTGACCTTGGGCCCAATCAGCCCCAGCATTTT. Translating gives CASSFDLGPNQPQHF. The full variable domain, completed using reference TRBV28 and TRBJ1-5, is DVKVTQSSRYLVKRTGEKVFLECVQDMDHENMFWYRQDPGLGLRLIYFSYDVKMKEKGDIPEGYSVSREKKERFSLILESASTNQTSMYLCASSFDLGPNQPQHFGDGTRLSIL.

The chain employs TRBV28 and TRBJ2-7; 11 bases map to TRBD2. Germline V gene data show CDR1 as MDHEN and CDR2 as SYDVKM. V lost 7 bases to trimming and J lost 5 bases; unmatched junction nucleotides: 16. CDR3 length: 17 residues. The CDR3 DNA is TGTGCCAGCACATCAGGGAAACTAGCGGGAGATTTAAACGAGCAGTACTTC. It yields the protein CASTSGKLAGDLNEQYF.

The count of this clone is one. The junction and the germline gene differ at one end; a read error may be behind it. This specimen includes other DNA sequences encoding the same CDR3. V gene TRBV28 combines with J gene TRBJ1-5; TRBD1 matches at 9 bases. The germline V gene has CDR1 MDHEN and CDR2 SYDVKM. CDR3 length equals 13 residues. The chain's CDR3 is CASRTGGNQPQHF. DNA of the CDR3: TGTGCGAGCAGGACAGGGGGCAATCAGCCCCAGCATTTT.

V and J are TRBV6-4 and TRBJ2-2; a weak D match, TRBD2 (5 bases). This CDR3 has 15 residues. Trimming stripped 4 bases from V and 4 bases from J, with 13 bases between. Germline V lookup: CDR1 MRHNA, CDR2 SNTAGT. CDR3 coding DNA: TGTGCCAGCAGTGCCGCAGGAGGAGGCACCGGGGAGCTGTTTTTT. It yields the protein CASSAAGGGTGELFF.

The V gene is TRBV29-1, the J gene TRBJ1-1; a weak D match, TRBD1 (5 bases). V was shortened by 4 bases and J by 4 bases, with 16 bases between the two germline ends. CDR3 size: 14 residues. The germline V gene encodes CDR1 SQVTM and CDR2 ANQGSEA. The CDR3 protein is CSVVEGRGITEAFF. CDR3 DNA: TGCAGCGTTGTGGAGGGGCGGGGTATCACTGAAGCTTTCTTT.

The chain has TRBV5-1 and TRBJ2-2, with D perhaps matching TRBD2 (6 bases). The germline V gene has CDR1 SGHRS and CDR2 YFSETQ. CDR3 length: 16 amino acids. The V end was cut by 0 bases, the J end by 5 bases, with 14 bases between. DNA for the CDR3: TGCGCCAGCAGCTTGGGCCGGGGGACCGGGACCGGGGAGCTGTTTTTT. This encodes CASSLGRGTGTGELFF.

The chain couples TRBV27 to TRBJ2-7, with TRBD1 identical over 11 bases. Germline trimming cut 5 bases from V and 2 bases from J; bases unmatched to any gene: 20. The CDR3 is 20 residues long. Germline V CDR1 and CDR2: MNHEY, SMNVEV (reference sequence). This CDR3 is CASSPYPMGQGVFRTYEQYF. The DNA for the CDR3 is TGTGCCAGCAGTCCTTATCCCATGGGACAGGGGGTGTTCAGGACCTACGAGCAGTACTTC.

This chain joins TRBV5-1 and TRBJ2-2, with TRBD2 matching over 9 bases. V was clipped by 2 bases and J by 5 bases; unmatched bases: 4. CDR1 SGHRS and CDR2 YFSETQ come from the germline V gene. CDR3 length: 15 residues. CDR3 in amino acids: CASSLSGGRTGELFF. The CDR3 region has the DNA TGCGCCAGCAGCTTAAGCGGGGGGAGAACCGGGGAGCTGTTTTTT.